The text below deals with one T cell receptor beta chain. Its antigen is not identified. These data belong to a study of identical twins. Broader study findings: Those out-of-frame alpha sequences shared by twins showed an excess of low generation probability. Out-of-frame TCR alpha sharing observed in monozygotic twins exceeded model estimates.

TCRdb processed the 5' RACE reads anew with MiXCR; each CDR3 protein has one entry. The sample lists 1.5 million to 2 million distinct CDR3 sequences, around 33% occurring once. The CDR3 loop spans 15 amino acids. The source of this sequence is a newborn girl in good health. Sequenced sample: cord blood. The rearrangement links TRBV21-1 to TRBJ1-1. TRBV21-1 is flagged as a pseudogene. CDR3: CASSKAPGRHAEAFF. In DNA form, the CDR3 reads TGTGCCAGCAGCAAAGCCCCAGGGAGGCACGCTGAAGCTTTCTTT.